This entry lists 3 T cell receptor beta chains sequenced from one sample in a study of read filtering for tumor transcriptome and immune sequencing. This library used around 400 ng RNA and molecular barcoded adaptors spanning alpha/delta and beta/gamma chains. TCRdb reprocessed the reads via MiXCR and lists one record per CDR3 protein. This sample has about 130,000 distinct CDR3 sequences, with roughly 13% found just once. The sample consisted of a population of CD138-negative cells sorted from bone marrow. The receptors derive from a donor aged 40 or older with multiple myeloma.

The sample holds many counts of this clonotype. The rearrangement uses TRBV20-1 and TRBJ2-3, with D possibly matching TRBD2 (5 bases). The CDR3 consists of 15 residues. The V end was cut by 3 bases, the J end by 0 bases, with 13 bases between. Germline CDR1 is DFQATT and CDR2 is SNEGSKA (reference sequence). The chain's CDR3 is CSARIASTSTDTQYF. The CDR3 coding sequence is TGCAGTGCTAGGATAGCGAGCACTAGCACAGATACGCAGTATTTT.

This clonotype was counted ten times or more. The J gene is TRBJ1-1, the V gene TRBV20-1, with D unresolved. Germline V CDR1 and CDR2: DFQATT, SNEGSKA (reference sequence). The V end was cut by 5 bases, the J end by 1 base, with 11 bases between. The CDR3 is 13 amino acids. The CDR3 loop is CSALERGNTEAFF. The CDR3 DNA sequence: TGCAGTGCTTTGGAACGGGGGAACACTGAAGCTTTCTTT.

The chain joins TRBV27 to TRBJ2-5, with TRBD2 identical over 7 bases. Germline-derived CDR1 and CDR2 are MNHEY and SMNVEV (reference sequence). V lost 3 bases and J lost 3; bases outside the gene matches: 7. CDR3 length: 15 amino acids. CDR3 protein: CASSFGGGVEETQYF. CDR3 in DNA: TGTGCCAGCAGTTTTGGGGGGGGGGTTGAAGAGACCCAGTACTTC.